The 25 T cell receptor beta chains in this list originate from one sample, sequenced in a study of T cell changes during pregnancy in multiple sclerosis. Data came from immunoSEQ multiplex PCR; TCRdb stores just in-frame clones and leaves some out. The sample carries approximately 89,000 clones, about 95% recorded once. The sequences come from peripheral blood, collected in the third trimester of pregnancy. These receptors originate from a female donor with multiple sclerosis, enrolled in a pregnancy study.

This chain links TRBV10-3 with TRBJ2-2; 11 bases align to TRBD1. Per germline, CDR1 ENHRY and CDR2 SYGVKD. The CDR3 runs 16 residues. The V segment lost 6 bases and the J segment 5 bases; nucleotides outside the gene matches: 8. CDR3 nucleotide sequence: TGTGCCATCAGCCTGCACCGGGACAGGGGGACCGGGGAGCTGTTTTTT. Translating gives CAISLHRDRGTGELFF.

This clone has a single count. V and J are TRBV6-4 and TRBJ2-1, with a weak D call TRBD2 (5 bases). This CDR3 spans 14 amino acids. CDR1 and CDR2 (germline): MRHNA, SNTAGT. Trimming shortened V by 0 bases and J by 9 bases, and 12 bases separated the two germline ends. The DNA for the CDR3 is TGTGCCAGCAGTGACTCGGCGGAGGACCGTGAGCAGTTCTTC. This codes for CASSDSAEDREQFF.

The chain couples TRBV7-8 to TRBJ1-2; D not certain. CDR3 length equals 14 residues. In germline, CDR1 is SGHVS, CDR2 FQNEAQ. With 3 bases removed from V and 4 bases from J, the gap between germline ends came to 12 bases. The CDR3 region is CASSLGDVFYGYTF. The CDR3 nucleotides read TGTGCCAGCAGCTTGGGAGACGTGTTCTATGGCTACACCTTC.

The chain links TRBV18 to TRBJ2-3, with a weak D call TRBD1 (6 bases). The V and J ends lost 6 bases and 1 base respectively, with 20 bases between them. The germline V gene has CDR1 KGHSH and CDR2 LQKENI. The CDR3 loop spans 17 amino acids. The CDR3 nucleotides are TGTGCCAGCTCCCCCCCTCTCCAGGGGCTTGGCACAGATACGCAGTATTTT. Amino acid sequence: CASSPPLQGLGTDTQYF.

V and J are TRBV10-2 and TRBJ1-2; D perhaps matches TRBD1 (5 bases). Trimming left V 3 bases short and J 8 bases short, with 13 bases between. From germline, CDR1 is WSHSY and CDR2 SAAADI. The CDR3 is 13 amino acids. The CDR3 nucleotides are TGCGCCAGCAGTGATGAACAGGTATACGGCTACACCTTC. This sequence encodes CASSDEQVYGYTF.

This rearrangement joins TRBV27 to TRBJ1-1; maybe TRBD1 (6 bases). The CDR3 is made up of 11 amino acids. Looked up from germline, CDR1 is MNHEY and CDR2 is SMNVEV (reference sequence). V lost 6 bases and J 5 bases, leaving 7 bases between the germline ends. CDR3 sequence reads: CASSQGTEAFF. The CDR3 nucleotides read TGTGCCAGCAGCCAGGGGACTGAAGCTTTCTTT.

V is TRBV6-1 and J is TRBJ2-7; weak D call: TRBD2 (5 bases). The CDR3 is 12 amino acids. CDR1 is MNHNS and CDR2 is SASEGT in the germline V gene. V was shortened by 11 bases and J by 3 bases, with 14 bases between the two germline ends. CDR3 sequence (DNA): TGTGCCGGATCGGGAAGTGGCTACGAGCAGTACTTC. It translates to CAGSGSGYEQYF.

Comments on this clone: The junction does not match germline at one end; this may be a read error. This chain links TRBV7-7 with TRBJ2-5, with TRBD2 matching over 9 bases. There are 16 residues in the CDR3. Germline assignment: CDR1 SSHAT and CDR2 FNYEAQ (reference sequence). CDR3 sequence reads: CASSLRPSGGLETQYF. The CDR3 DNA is TGTGCTAGCAGCTTACGCCCCAGCGGGGGGTTGGAGACCCAGTACTTC.

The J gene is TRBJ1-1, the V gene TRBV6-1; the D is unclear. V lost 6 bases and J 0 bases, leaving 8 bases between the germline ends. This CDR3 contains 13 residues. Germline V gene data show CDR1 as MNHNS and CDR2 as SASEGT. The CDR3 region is CASRRVVNTEAFF. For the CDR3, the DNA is TGTGCCAGCAGGAGGGTGGTGAACACTGAAGCTTTCTTT.

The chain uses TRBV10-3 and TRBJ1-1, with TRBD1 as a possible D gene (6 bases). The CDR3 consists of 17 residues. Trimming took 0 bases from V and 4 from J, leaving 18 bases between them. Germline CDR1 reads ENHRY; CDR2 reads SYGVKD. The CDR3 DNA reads TGTGCCATCAGTGAGTCGATCGACAGGATTTCCGGCACTGAAGCTTTCTTT. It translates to CAISESIDRISGTEAFF.

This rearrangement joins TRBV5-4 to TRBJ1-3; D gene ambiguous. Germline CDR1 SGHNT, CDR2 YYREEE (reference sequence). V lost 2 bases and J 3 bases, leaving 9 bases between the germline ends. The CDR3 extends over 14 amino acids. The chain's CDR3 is CASSFPGSGNTIYF. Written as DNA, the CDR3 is TGTGCCAGCAGCTTCCCGGGTAGTGGAAACACCATATATTTT.

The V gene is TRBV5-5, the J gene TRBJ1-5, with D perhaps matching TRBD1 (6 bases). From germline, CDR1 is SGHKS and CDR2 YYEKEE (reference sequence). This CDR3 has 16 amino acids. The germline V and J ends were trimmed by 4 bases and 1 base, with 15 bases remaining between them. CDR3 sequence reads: CASSGGAGNSNQPQHF. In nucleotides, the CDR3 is TGTGCCAGCAGCGGGGGCGCAGGGAACAGCAATCAGCCCCAGCATTTT. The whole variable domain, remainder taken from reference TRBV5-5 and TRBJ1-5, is DAGVTQSPTHLIKTRGQQVTLRCSPISGHKSVSWYQQVLGQGPQFIFQYYEKEERGRGNFPDRFSARQFPNYSSELNVNALLLGDSALYLCASSGGAGNSNQPQHFGDGTRLSIL.

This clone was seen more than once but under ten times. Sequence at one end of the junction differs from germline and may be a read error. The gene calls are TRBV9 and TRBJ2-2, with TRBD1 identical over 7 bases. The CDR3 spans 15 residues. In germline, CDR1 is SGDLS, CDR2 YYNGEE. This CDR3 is CASSSRQGNSGELFF. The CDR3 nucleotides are TGTGCCAGCAGCTCCCGACAGGGTAACAGCGGGGAGCTGTTTTTT.

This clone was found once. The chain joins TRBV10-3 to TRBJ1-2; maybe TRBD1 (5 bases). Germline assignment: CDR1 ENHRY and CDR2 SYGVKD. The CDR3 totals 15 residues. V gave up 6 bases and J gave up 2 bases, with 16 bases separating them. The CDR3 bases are TGTGCCATCAGCGGAGACAGCGAACGCAACTATGGCTACACCTTC. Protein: CAISGDSERNYGYTF.

The CDR3 here is CASSVGRVDYGYTF. The CDR3, as DNA: TGTGCCAGCAGCGTAGGCAGGGTGGACTATGGCTACACCTTC. The chain links TRBV9 to TRBJ1-2, with D perhaps TRBD1 (5 bases). CDR3 size: 14 residues. Per the germline V gene, CDR1 is SGDLS and CDR2 is YYNGEE. With 0 bases removed from V and 3 bases from J, the gap between germline ends came to 9 bases.

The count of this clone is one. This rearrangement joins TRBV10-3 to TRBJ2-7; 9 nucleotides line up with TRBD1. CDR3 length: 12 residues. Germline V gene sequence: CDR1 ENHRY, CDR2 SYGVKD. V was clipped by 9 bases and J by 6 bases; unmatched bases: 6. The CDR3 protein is CAMSGTGTEQYF. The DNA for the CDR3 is TGTGCCATGTCCGGGACAGGGACCGAGCAGTACTTC.

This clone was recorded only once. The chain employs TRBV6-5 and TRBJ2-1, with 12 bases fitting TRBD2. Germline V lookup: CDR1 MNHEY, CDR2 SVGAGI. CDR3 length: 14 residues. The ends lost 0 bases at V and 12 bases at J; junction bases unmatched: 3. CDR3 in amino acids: CASSYSELAGGQFF. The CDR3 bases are TGTGCCAGCAGTTACTCCGAACTAGCGGGGGGGCAGTTCTTC.

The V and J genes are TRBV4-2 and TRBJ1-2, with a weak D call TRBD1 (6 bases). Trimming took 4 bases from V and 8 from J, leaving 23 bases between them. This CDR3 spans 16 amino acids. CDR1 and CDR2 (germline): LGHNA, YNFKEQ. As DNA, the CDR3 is TGTGCCAGCAGCCCCCCAAAAACAGGGTACGGTCAAGGCTACACCTTC. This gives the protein CASSPPKTGYGQGYTF.

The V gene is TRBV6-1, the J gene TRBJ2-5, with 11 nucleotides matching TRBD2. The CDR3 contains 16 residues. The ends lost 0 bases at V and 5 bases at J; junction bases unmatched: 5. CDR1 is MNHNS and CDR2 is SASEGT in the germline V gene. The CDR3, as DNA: TGTGCCAGCAGTGAAGCGACTAGCGGGGTAGGGGAGACCCAGTACTTC. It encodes CASSEATSGVGETQYF.

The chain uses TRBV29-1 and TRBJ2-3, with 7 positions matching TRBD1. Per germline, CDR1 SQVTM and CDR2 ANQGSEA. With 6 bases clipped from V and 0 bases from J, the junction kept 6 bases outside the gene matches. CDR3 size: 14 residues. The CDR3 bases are TGCAGCGTCGATGGACAGGACAGCACAGATACGCAGTATTTT. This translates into CSVDGQDSTDTQYF.

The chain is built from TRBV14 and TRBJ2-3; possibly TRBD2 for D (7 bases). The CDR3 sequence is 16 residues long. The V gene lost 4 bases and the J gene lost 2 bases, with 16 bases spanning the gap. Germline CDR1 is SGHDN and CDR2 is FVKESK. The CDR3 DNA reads TGTGCCAGCAGCCCCATCGGGGGGCAGTACACAGATACGCAGTATTTT. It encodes CASSPIGGQYTDTQYF.

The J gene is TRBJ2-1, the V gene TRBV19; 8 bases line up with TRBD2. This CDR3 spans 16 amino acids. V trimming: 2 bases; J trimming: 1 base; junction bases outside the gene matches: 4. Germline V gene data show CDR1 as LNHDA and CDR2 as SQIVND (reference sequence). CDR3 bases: TGTGCCAGTAGTATATTCGCGGGGGGTTCCTACAATGAGCAGTTCTTC. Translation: CASSIFAGGSYNEQFF.

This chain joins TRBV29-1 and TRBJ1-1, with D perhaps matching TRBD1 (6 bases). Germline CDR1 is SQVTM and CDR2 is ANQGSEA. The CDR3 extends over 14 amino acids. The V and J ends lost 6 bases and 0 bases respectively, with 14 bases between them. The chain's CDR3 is CSVKQGIMNTEAFF. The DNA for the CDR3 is TGCAGCGTAAAGCAGGGGATCATGAACACTGAAGCTTTCTTT.

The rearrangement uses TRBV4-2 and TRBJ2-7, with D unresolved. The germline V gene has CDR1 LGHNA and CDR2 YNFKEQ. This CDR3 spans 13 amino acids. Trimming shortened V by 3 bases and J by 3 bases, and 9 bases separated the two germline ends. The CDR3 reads CASSHPADYEQYF. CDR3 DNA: TGTGCCAGCAGCCACCCGGCGGACTACGAGCAGTACTTC.

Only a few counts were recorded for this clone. The CDR3 reads CASSETDGYTF. The CDR3 region has the DNA TGTGCCAGCAGTGAAACTGATGGCTACACCTTC. The chain links TRBV6-1 to TRBJ1-2; D is unclear. Germline V lookup: CDR1 MNHNS, CDR2 SASEGT. This CDR3 is built from 11 residues. V was pared by 2 bases and J by 6 bases, with 4 bases between.